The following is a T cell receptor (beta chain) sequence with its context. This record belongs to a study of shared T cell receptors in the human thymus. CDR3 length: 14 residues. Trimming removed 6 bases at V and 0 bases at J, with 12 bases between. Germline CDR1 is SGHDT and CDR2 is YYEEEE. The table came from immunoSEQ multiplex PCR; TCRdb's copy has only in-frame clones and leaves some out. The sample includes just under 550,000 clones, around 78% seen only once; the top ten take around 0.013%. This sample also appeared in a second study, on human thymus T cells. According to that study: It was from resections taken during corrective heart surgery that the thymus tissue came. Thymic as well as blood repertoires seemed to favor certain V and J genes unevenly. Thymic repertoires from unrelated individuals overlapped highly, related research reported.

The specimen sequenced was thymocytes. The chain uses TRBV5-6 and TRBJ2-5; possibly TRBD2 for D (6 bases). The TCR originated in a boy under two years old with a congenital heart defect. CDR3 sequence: CASIGWEDQETQYF. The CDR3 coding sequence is TGTGCCAGCATCGGCTGGGAGGACCAAGAGACCCAGTACTTC. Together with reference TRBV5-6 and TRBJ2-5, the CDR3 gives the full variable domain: DAGVTQSPTHLIKTRGQQVTLRCSPKSGHDTVSWYQQALGQGPQFIFQYYEEEERQRGNFPDRFSGHQFPNYSSELNVNALLLGDSALYLCASIGWEDQETQYFGPGTRLLVL.